The next 17 T cell receptor beta chains were all read from a single sample in a study of blood T cells in healthy people across ages. Then a second PCR, running roughly 7 to 11 cycles, was carried out with a sample-barcoded 5' primer and a J-beta primer mix. TCRdb fed the 5' RACE reads into MiXCR, producing one record per CDR3 protein. Here the sample spans approximately 2,000,000 distinct CDR3 sequences, 35% to 50% being singletons. The material sequenced was blood. The origin of the receptors is a human donor in good health.

This clonotype has just a few counts. The chain couples TRBV4-3 to TRBJ2-1; 7 bases align to TRBD2. CDR1 and CDR2 from the germline V gene are LGHNA and YSLEER. The length of the CDR3 is 16 residues. V lost 0 bases and J lost 7; bases outside the gene matches: 9. Written as DNA, the CDR3 is TGCGCCAGCAGCCAAGATGGTTATTTGGGGGGGAATGAGCAGTTCTTC. Protein sequence: CASSQDGYLGGNEQFF.

On this clonotype itself: One end of the junction is discordant with germline, which a read error may explain. The rearrangement uses TRBV20-1 and TRBJ2-5, with D possibly matching TRBD2 (7 bases). The CDR3 length is 14 residues. The V gene's germline CDR1 is DFQATT and CDR2 SNEGSKA (reference sequence). The CDR3: CSARKGEAGETQDF. The CDR3 nucleotides read TGCAGTGCGCGAAAGGGGGAGGCGGGGGAGACCCAGGACTTC.

This clonotype was recorded many times. The chain employs TRBV4-3 and TRBJ2-7, with no clear D. This CDR3 is 12 amino acids long. Deletions cut 1 base from V and 6 bases from J, with 7 bases between. Germline CDR1 is LGHNA and CDR2 is YSLEER. This CDR3 is CASSQGSGEQYF. CDR3 DNA: TGCGCCAGCAGCCAAGGCAGTGGCGAGCAGTACTTC.

The chain couples TRBV28 to TRBJ1-2; 7 nucleotides align to TRBD1. This CDR3 region has 14 residues. V shed 6 bases and J 3 bases; nucleotides not matched to a gene: 7. Germline V lookup: CDR1 MDHEN, CDR2 SYDVKM. CDR3 DNA: TGTGCCAGCAGCCAGGGGACAGACTACTATGGCTACACCTTC. Translated: CASSQGTDYYGYTF.

This chain uses TRBV7-2 with TRBJ1-2; 12 nucleotides match TRBD1. Germline V gene lookup returns CDR1 SGHTA and CDR2 FQGNSA. The CDR3 is 17 residues long. Trimming cost V 0 bases and J 5 bases; bases outside gene matches: 7. CDR3 amino acids: CASSLAGQGAFFYGYTF. CDR3 nucleotides: TGTGCCAGCAGCTTAGCGGGACAGGGGGCGTTCTTTTATGGCTACACCTTC.

V and J are TRBV4-3 and TRBJ1-1; a weak D match, TRBD1 (6 bases). The CDR3 extends over 13 amino acids. Trimming stripped 4 bases from V and 8 bases from J, with 14 bases between. Looked up from germline, CDR1 is LGHNA and CDR2 is YSLEER. The CDR3 sequence: CASSLIGTPEAFF. The CDR3, as DNA: TGCGCCAGCAGCCTCATAGGGACACCAGAAGCTTTCTTT.

The chain links TRBV12-3 or TRBV12-4 to TRBJ2-4; D is perhaps TRBD2 (6 bases). The J call may be wrong; the DNA end is better matched by TRBJ2-7. The CDR3 runs to 16 residues. Written as DNA, the CDR3 is TGTGCCAGCAGTTCTAGCCGGGAGACCTTCTGCTACGAGCAGTACTTC. It codes for CASSSSRETFCYEQYF.

In this sample, this clonotype turned up a few times. The chain couples TRBV7-9 to TRBJ2-1; D tentatively reads TRBD1 or TRBD2 (5 bases each). CDR1 is SEHNR, CDR2 FQNEAQ, per germline (reference sequence). This CDR3 region has 15 residues. Trimming stripped 8 bases from V and 4 bases from J, with 18 bases between. The CDR3 protein is CASLAADKGYNEQFF. Written as DNA, the CDR3 is TGTGCCAGCCTAGCAGCGGACAAGGGGTACAATGAGCAGTTCTTC.

This chain uses TRBV5-1 with TRBJ1-2, with unresolved D. The CDR3 is made up of 17 amino acids. The V end was cut by 0 bases, the J end by 5 bases, with 20 bases between. CDR1 and CDR2 from the germline V gene are SGHRS and YFSETQ. DNA of the CDR3: TGCGCCAGCAGCTTGGTCCCCCCCCAGACCCTTGGGTATGGCTACACCTTC. Translated, it gives CASSLVPPQTLGYGYTF.

The chain employs TRBV2 and TRBJ1-2; tentatively, D is TRBD1 (5 bases). The germline V gene has CDR1 SNHLY and CDR2 FYNNEI. The length of the CDR3 is 14 residues. Trimming left V 4 bases short and J 3 bases short, with 12 bases between. The CDR3 loop reads CASSGQLGDYGYTF. Written as DNA, the CDR3 is TGTGCCAGCAGTGGACAGCTTGGGGACTATGGCTACACCTTC.

CDR3 coding DNA: TGCAGTGCCCCTCGGACAGCGGAAGATTTGGGCTACACCTTC. As protein: CSAPRTAEDLGYTF. This chain joins TRBV20-1 and TRBJ1-2; possibly TRBD1 for D (6 bases). The CDR3 is made up of 14 amino acids. The V and J ends lost 6 bases and 8 bases respectively, with 22 bases between them. Germline V gene data show CDR1 as DFQATT and CDR2 as SNEGSKA (reference sequence).

This chain connects TRBV12-3 or TRBV12-4 to TRBJ1-2; 8 positions match TRBD1. Unmatched junction bases numbered 16, after V lost 6 bases and J lost 4 bases. CDR3 length: 17 residues. CDR3 amino acids: CASSTYDSRGLGYGYTF. The CDR3 coding sequence is TGTGCCAGCAGCACCTATGATTCCAGGGGGCTCGGCTATGGCTACACCTTC.

This clonotype came up a few times. The chain combines TRBV7-9 with TRBJ2-1; TRBD2 aligns across 11 bases. The CDR3 extends over 18 amino acids. CDR1 and CDR2 (germline): SEHNR, FQNEAQ (reference sequence). After removal of 5 bases from V and 4 bases from J, the junction contained 13 bases not matched to a gene. In DNA, the CDR3 is TGTGCCAGCAGCCCCTCTAGCGGGGGGTTCAACAGATACAATGAGCAGTTCTTC. Its protein product is CASSPSSGGFNRYNEQFF. The full variable domain, rest sourced from reference TRBV7-9 and TRBJ2-1, is DTGVSQNPRHKITKRGQNVTFRCDPISEHNRLYWYRQTLGQGPEFLTYFQNEAQLEKSRLLSDRFSAERPKGSFSTLEIQRTEQGDSAMYLCASSPSSGGFNRYNEQFFGPGTRLTVL.

There are a few counts of this clonotype. The V and J genes are TRBV6-5 and TRBJ1-1; 11 nucleotides align to TRBD1. CDR1 and CDR2 from the germline V gene are MNHEY and SVGAGI. V lost 5 bases and J lost 6; bases outside the gene matches: 8. The CDR3 runs to 15 residues. The CDR3 nucleotides are TGTGCCAGCAGTAGGGGGGACAGGGGGGGAGCTGAAGCTTTCTTT. Its protein is CASSRGDRGGAEAFF.

The chain is built from TRBV20-1 and TRBJ1-1; TRBD1 matches 8 bases. The CDR3 contains 16 residues. Looked up from germline, CDR1 is DFQATT and CDR2 is SNEGSKA (reference sequence). V gave up 0 bases and J gave up 0 bases; unmatched junction bases: 6. The CDR3: CSARDRQGFLNTEAFF. In nucleotides, the CDR3 is TGCAGTGCTAGAGATAGACAGGGGTTCTTGAACACTGAAGCTTTCTTT.

The rearrangement uses TRBV29-1 and TRBJ2-1, with D possibly being TRBD2 (7 bases). From germline, CDR1 is SQVTM and CDR2 ANQGSEA. This CDR3 has 12 residues. V lost 7 bases, J lost 9 bases, and 16 bases lay in between. CDR3 residues: CSGLWGGLEQFF. CDR3 nucleotide sequence: TGCAGCGGGTTATGGGGGGGGCTTGAGCAGTTCTTC.

The rearrangement links TRBV5-6 to TRBJ1-2, with a tentative D call TRBD1 (6 bases). The CDR3 consists of 14 residues. Germline values: CDR1 SGHDT, CDR2 YYEEEE. V dropped 4 bases and J dropped 4 bases, with 14 bases sitting between them. CDR3 sequence (DNA): TGTGCCAGCAGCCGATACAGGGTATTCTATGGCTACACCTTC. Amino acids: CASSRYRVFYGYTF.